Below, 21 T cell receptor beta chains from the same sample are listed, as sequenced in a study of tumor and adjacent non-tumor tissue in lung cancer listed by TCRdb under 2018. RNA was isolated from bulk unsorted tissue, and RNA quality was assessed with a NanoDrop ND-1000 and an Agilent 2100. The protocol used for the library was multiplex PCR. The instrument was an Illumina HiSeq 2500. TCRbeta libraries were built by three rounds of nested PCR using primers (Table S4), following protocols modified from ARM-PCR. Using fastp at Q25 and MiXCR, TCRdb reprocessed the public reads and kept productive beta chains. Each CDR3 protein appears once, grouped with its most common genes and DNA. Recorded for this sample are tens of thousands of distinct CDR3 sequences; roughly 72% of them occurred a single time. Of the sample, over 25% is held by the ten largest clones. The sequenced material came from lung tumor tissue. The receptors come from a man between 60 and 75 years old with non-small cell lung cancer.

The table lists this clonotype with many counts. The chain uses TRBV28 and TRBJ1-5; tentatively, D is TRBD1 (5 bases). V gave up 8 bases and J gave up 6 bases, with 17 bases separating them. Germline CDR1 MDHEN, CDR2 SYDVKM. The CDR3 extends over 14 amino acids. The CDR3 loop reads CASCTLRAGQPQHF. In nucleotides, the CDR3 is TGTGCCAGCTGCACCCTCAGGGCCGGTCAGCCCCAGCATTTT.

A word on this clonotype: Its ends do not fully match the called genes, so a read error is possible. This chain uses TRBV6-5 with TRBJ2-1; TRBD1 is a possible D gene (6 bases). Looked up from germline, CDR1 is MNHEY and CDR2 is SVGAGI. The CDR3 totals 15 residues. In DNA form, the CDR3 reads TGTGCCAGAAGTTACGGGGCAGGGGCTACGAATGGGCAGTTCTTC. Its translation is CARSYGAGATNGQFF.

In regard to this clonotype: At one end, the junction sequence differs from germline, possibly due to a read error. The V call is TRBV11-1, the J call TRBJ2-5; D tentatively fits TRBD1 or TRBD2 (5 bases each). Germline CDR1 reads SGHAT; CDR2 reads FQDESV (reference sequence). The CDR3 spans 15 residues. This CDR3 reads CVSRTGTVGKETHYF. The CDR3 coding sequence is TGTGTCAGCAGGACCGGGACCGTCGGTAAAGAGACCCATTACTTC.

Concerning this clonotype: The CDR3 end shows no conserved phenylalanine or tryptophan, and so a read error is likely. The gene calls are TRBV6-5 and TRBJ2-3; D is unclear. Germline CDR1 is MNHEY and CDR2 is SVGAGI. This CDR3 region has 14 residues. Here the CDR3 DNA reads TGTGTCAGCAGTTACTCAGACCTTAGAGATACGCAGTATTCT. Translation: CVSSYSDLRDTQYS.

The chain is built from TRBV11-3 and TRBJ1-2; D not resolved. CDR1 and CDR2 from the germline V gene are SGHNT and YENEEA. The V and J ends lost 8 bases and 10 bases respectively, with 23 bases between them. This CDR3 contains 14 residues. CDR3 in DNA: TGTGCCAGCGGGAATGAACGAGACAACTACGACTACACCTTC. Translated, it gives CASGNERDNYDYTF.

In the case of this clonotype: A read error may produce the germline difference seen at one junction end. The chain is built from TRBV12-5 and TRBJ2-7; 7 positions agree with TRBD2. The germline gives CDR1 LGHNT, CDR2 FRNRAP. The CDR3 runs to 19 residues. CDR3 protein: CASALESSGLTAHPDEQYF. The CDR3 region has the DNA TGTGCTAGTGCTTTGGAGTCTAGCGGCCTTACCGCCCACCCGGACGAGCAGTACTTC.

As to this clonotype: A much more abundant neighbour one base away suggests this may be a read error. The CDR3 reads CASSLRIDKQGNEAFF. CDR3 DNA sequence: TGTGCCAGCAGTCTAAGAATCGACAAACAGGGAAATGAAGCTTTCTTT. The rearrangement links TRBV12-3 or TRBV12-4 to TRBJ1-1; tentatively, D is TRBD1 (6 bases). V lost 5 bases and J 7 bases, leaving 23 bases between the germline ends. The CDR3 runs to 16 residues.

In regard to this clonotype: The junction shows a germline mismatch at one end, possibly a read error. This chain connects TRBV2 to TRBJ1-5; 10 nucleotides line up with TRBD1. Germline assignment: CDR1 SNHLY and CDR2 FYNNEI. This CDR3 is built from 16 residues. CDR3 bases: TGTGTCAGCAGTCGGGACAGGGGTAGTAGCAATCAGCTCCAGCATTTT. This translates into CVSSRDRGSSNQLQHF.

A word on this clonotype: A read error may account for a junction end that differs from germline. V gene TRBV20-1 combines with J gene TRBJ2-1, with 7 bases lining up with TRBD2. The CDR3 loop spans 15 amino acids. Germline V CDR1 and CDR2: DFQATT, SNEGSKA (reference sequence). CDR3 DNA: TGCAGTGCTAGAGACCATCTAGCGGATTACAATAAGCAGTTCTTC. Translated, it gives CSARDHLADYNKQFF.

About this clonotype: A junction end diverges from the germline sequence, so it may reflect a read error. This sequence joins TRBV6-2 or TRBV6-3 and TRBJ1-1, with D perhaps matching TRBD1 (5 bases). Germline CDR1 reads MNHEY; CDR2 reads SVGEGT. This CDR3 is built from 15 residues. The CDR3 loop is CASSLPRGRNTEAFF. CDR3 coding DNA: TGTGCCAGCAGTCTCCCCCGGGGGAGGAACACTGAAGCTTTCTTC.

This sequence joins TRBV29-1 and TRBJ2-1, with a tentative D call TRBD1 (6 bases). Trimming stripped 5 bases from V and 4 bases from J, with 12 bases between. Germline values: CDR1 SQVTM, CDR2 ANQGSEA. This CDR3 contains 13 residues. CDR3 region: CSVHGTSYNEQFF. The CDR3, as DNA: TGCAGCGTTCACGGGACATCATACAATGAGCAGTTCTTC.

About this clonotype itself: With a much larger clone just one base away, this may be a read error. The rearrangement uses TRBV28 and TRBJ2-4; TRBD1 matches at 7 bases. V gave up 4 bases and J gave up 9 bases; unmatched junction bases: 3. CDR3 length equals 12 residues. Germline V CDR1 and CDR2: MDHEN, SYDVKM. Written as DNA, the CDR3 is TGTGCCAGCAGTTCCGCAGGGGGCATTCAGTACTTC. Translation gives CASSSAGGIQYF.

Remarks on this clonotype: Given a much more abundant clone one base away, this may be a read error. V usage is TRBV6-1 and J usage is TRBJ2-5; 8 bases map to TRBD2. After removal of 10 bases from V and 4 bases from J, the junction contained 11 bases not matched to a gene. The CDR3 runs to 14 residues. Germline CDR1 reads MNHNS; CDR2 reads SASEGT. CDR3 loop: CATSPTSARETQYF. The CDR3, as DNA: TGTGCCACCTCCCCGACTAGCGCGAGAGAGACCCAGTACTTC.

Of note for this clonotype: An end of the junction differs from the germline gene, which may be a read error. The chain couples TRBV12-3 or TRBV12-4 to TRBJ2-7, with 7 bases identical to TRBD1. CDR3 length: 15 amino acids. The CDR3 here is CASRVKQGSSYEQYF. The CDR3 DNA sequence: TGTGCCAGCAGAGTCAAACAGGGGAGCTCCTATGAGCAGTACTTC.

The chain recombines TRBV6-6 with TRBJ2-7; the D gene could be TRBD1 or TRBD2 (5 bases each). From germline, CDR1 is MNHNY and CDR2 SVGAGI (reference sequence). This CDR3 is built from 14 residues. The V and J ends lost 11 bases and 9 bases respectively, with 26 bases between them. The CDR3 protein is CAGMPGPGIRMQYF. For the CDR3, the DNA is TGTGCCGGCATGCCGGGACCAGGGATAAGGATGCAGTACTTC.

Details on this clonotype: Because the CDR3 is missing its conserved closing phenylalanine or tryptophan, this is likely a read error. V usage is TRBV6-1 and J usage is TRBJ2-7; D is possibly TRBD2 (5 bases). The CDR3 runs 11 residues. The germline CDR1 and CDR2 sequences are MNHNS and SASEGT. The CDR3 coding sequence is TGTGCAAGCATAGAGCCGGGGGAGCAGTACCTC. It is translated as CASIEPGEQYL.

Remarks on this clonotype: At one of its ends the junction is not consistent with the germline gene, which may arise from a read error. The chain is built from TRBV28 and TRBJ2-1, with TRBD1 matching 10 bases. This CDR3 has 15 amino acids. The germline CDR1 and CDR2 sequences are MDHEN and SYDVKM. The CDR3 bases are TGTGCCAGCAGTGCCGGGACAGGGGAGATCATTGAGCAGCTCTTC. Translated, it gives CASSAGTGEIIEQLF.

A single count supports this clonotype. A much larger clonotype is one base distant, so this may be a read error. V is TRBV5-5 and J is TRBJ1-1; 9 nucleotides align to TRBD1. Germline V gives CDR1 SGHKS, CDR2 YYEKEE (reference sequence). This CDR3 has 13 amino acids. The CDR3 DNA reads TGTGCCAGCAGCGTGGACAGGGGATTTGAAGTTTTCTTT. Its translation is CASSVDRGFEVFF.

The sample holds a few counts of this clonotype. One base away lies a much larger clone, so this may be a sequencing read error. The chain joins TRBV28 to TRBJ2-1; either TRBD1 or TRBD2 may fit D (5 bases each). CDR1 MDHEN and CDR2 SYDVKM come from the germline V gene. The ends were cut back, 4 bases at V and 10 bases at J, with 14 bases in the middle. There are 13 residues in the CDR3. CDR3 in amino acids: CASSSSSGTEQFF. The CDR3 DNA follows: TGTGCCAGCAGTTCGTCCTCCGGGACCGAGCAGTTCTTC.

In regard to this clonotype: The germline gene is not matched at one end of the junction; a read error may be the cause. The rearrangement uses TRBV30 and TRBJ2-4; D gene unclear. Germline-derived CDR1 and CDR2 are GTSNPN and SVGIG (reference sequence). The CDR3 extends over 15 amino acids. As DNA, the CDR3 is TGTGCCTGGAGTATAAGCGACTTAGCCGGAAACACTCAGTACTTC. Translation gives CAWSISDLAGNTQYF.

With respect to this clonotype: Germline and junction disagree at one end, which may indicate a read error. The chain is built from TRBV6-5 and TRBJ2-2; the D gene is possibly TRBD2 (5 bases). The CDR3 is made up of 14 amino acids. Germline CDR1 and CDR2: MNHEY and SVGAGI. The CDR3 DNA reads as TGTGCCAGCAGTTACTCGCCAGCGAACGGGGAGTTGTTTTTT. This sequence encodes CASSYSPANGELFF.